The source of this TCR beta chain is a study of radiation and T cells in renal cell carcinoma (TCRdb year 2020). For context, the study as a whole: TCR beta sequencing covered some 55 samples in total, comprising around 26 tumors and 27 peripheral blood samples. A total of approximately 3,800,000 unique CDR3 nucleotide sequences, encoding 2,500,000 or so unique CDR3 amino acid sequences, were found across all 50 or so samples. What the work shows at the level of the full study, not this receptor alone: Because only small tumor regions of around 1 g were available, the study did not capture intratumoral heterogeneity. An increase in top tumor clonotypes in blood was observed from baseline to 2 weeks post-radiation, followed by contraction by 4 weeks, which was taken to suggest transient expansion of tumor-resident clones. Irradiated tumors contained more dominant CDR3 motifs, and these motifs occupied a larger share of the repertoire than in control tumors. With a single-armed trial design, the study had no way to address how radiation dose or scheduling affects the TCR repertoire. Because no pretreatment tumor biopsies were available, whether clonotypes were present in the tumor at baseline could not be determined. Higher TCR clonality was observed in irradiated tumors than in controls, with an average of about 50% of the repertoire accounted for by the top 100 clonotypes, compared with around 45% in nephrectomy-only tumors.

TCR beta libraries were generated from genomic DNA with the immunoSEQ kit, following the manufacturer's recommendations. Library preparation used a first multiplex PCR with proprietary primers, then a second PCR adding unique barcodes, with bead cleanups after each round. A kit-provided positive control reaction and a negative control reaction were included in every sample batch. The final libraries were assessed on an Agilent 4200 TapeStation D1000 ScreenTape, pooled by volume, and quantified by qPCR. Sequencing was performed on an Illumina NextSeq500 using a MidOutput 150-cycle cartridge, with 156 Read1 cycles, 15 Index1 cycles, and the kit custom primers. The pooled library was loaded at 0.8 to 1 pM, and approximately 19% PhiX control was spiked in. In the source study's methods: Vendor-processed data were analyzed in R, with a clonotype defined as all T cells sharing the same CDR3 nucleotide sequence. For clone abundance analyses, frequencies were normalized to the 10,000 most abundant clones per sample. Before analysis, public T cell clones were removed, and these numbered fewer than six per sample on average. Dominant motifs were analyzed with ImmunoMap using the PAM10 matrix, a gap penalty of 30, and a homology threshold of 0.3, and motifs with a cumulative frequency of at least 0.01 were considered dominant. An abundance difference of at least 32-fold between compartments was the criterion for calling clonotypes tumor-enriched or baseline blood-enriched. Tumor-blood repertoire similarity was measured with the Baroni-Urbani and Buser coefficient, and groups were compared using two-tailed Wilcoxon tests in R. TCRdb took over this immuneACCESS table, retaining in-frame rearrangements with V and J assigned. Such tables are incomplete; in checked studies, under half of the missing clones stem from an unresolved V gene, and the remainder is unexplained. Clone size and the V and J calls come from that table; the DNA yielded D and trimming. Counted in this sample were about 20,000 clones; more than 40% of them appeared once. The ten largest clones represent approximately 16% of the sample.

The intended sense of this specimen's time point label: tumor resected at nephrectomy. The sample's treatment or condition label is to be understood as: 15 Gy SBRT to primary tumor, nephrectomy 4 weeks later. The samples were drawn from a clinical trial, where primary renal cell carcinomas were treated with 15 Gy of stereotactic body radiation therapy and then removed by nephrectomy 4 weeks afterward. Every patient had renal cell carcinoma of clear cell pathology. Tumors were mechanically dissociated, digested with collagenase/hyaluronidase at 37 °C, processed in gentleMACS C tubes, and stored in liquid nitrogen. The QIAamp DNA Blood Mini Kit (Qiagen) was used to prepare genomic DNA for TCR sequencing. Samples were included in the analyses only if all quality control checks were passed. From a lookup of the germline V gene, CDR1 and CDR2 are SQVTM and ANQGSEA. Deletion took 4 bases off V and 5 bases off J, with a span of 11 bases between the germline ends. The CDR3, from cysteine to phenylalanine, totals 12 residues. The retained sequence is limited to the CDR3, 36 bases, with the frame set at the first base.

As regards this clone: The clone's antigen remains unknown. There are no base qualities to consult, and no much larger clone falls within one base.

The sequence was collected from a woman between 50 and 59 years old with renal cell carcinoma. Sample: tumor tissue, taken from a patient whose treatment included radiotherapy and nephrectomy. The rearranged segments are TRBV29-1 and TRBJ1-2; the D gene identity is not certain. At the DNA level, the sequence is TGCAGCGTTGTGACGGAAGCTTATGGCTACACCTTC. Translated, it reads CSVVTEAYGYTF.